These T cell receptor beta chains were read from a single sample in a study of blood T cell repertoires in COVID-19. TCRdb's copy holds only in-frame clones and misses some; the assay was immunoSEQ multiplex PCR. The repertoire holds 40,000 to 45,000 clones, with 89% as singletons. Specimen: peripheral blood. These receptors were obtained from a human donor in a cohort sampled during active COVID-19. CDR3s include the opening cysteine and the closing phenylalanine or tryptophan. The D gene is left open where the match is weak. Expanded clones get a size class; other rows say once, few or many, or leave the size out.

TRBV5-1	TRBJ1-1	-	-	TGCGCCAGCAGCTTGGGAGGGATGAACACTGAAGCTTTCTTT	CASSLGGMNTEAFF
TRBV5-1	TRBJ1-4	-	-	TGCGCCAGCAGCTTGGCAGGCAAATCGAAACTGTTTTTT	CASSLAGKSKLFF
TRBV7-9	TRBJ2-5	TRBD2	-	TGTGCCAGCAGCTTCTCGACTAGCGGGAGGCGGGTGGTAGAGACCCAGTACTTC	CASSFSTSGRRVVETQYF
TRBV4-2	TRBJ1-1	TRBD1	-	TGTGCCAGCAGCCACCCCCCTCTGAGGGACAGGGTGTTTACTGAAGCTTTCTTT	CASSHPPLRDRVFTEAFF
TRBV7-2	TRBJ1-5	-	-	TGTGCCAGCAGCTTAGAACGAGGCAATCAGCCCCAGCATTTT	CASSLERGNQPQHF
TRBV6-2/TRBV6-3	TRBJ1-5	-	-	TGTGCCAGCAGTCAAAAAACGACAGGCAATCAGCCCCAGCATTTT	CASSQKTTGNQPQHF
TRBV20-1	TRBJ2-6	-	once	TGCAGTGCTAGTCAGGGTGGGGCCAACGTCCTGACTTTC	CSASQGGANVLTF
TRBV30	TRBJ2-4	TRBD1	-	TGTGCCTGGACGAGGGGGCCTGTGTCCAAAAACATTCAGTACTTC	CAWTRGPVSKNIQYF
TRBV12-5	TRBJ2-5	-	-	TGTGCTAGTGGTTTGCGCCTCTGGACTACCTCTTTCCAAGAGACCCAGTACTTC	CASGLRLWTTSFQETQYF
TRBV10-3	TRBJ1-2	TRBD1	-	TGTGCCATCAGTGAGTCGCAGGGGGAGTATGGCTACACCTTC	CAISESQGEYGYTF
TRBV23-1	TRBJ2-1	-	-	TGCGCCCAGCCGGGGGAGCAGTTCTTC	CAQPGEQFF
TRBV7-2	TRBJ2-7	-	few	TGTGCCAGCAGCGGAGGTCCGGGTCAACACTACGAGCAGTACTTC	CASSGGPGQHYEQYF
TRBV29-1	TRBJ2-7	TRBD1	few	TGCAGCGGTGGGACAGGGGAATATGGCGAGCAGTACTTC	CSGGTGEYGEQYF
TRBV7-2	TRBJ2-1	TRBD2	-	TGTGCCAGCAGAAAAAGACTAGCGGGGAGAAATGAGCAGTTCTTC	CASRKRLAGRNEQFF
TRBV2	TRBJ2-3	-	-	TGTGCCAGCAGTGCTAATCGTCCCAACACAGATACGCAGTATTTT	CASSANRPNTDTQYF
TRBV5-1	TRBJ2-5	TRBD2	-	TGCGCCAGCAGCAAACGACTAGCGGGTCACCAAGAGACCCAGTACTTC	CASSKRLAGHQETQYF
TRBV6-2/TRBV6-3	TRBJ1-1	-	-	TGTGCCAGCAGTTACTCGCCCAATACAGGATCGTCTTTCTTT	CASSYSPNTGSSFF
TRBV4-1	TRBJ1-3	-	few	TGCGCCAGCAGCCAAGATTCACAGGCTGGAAACACCATATATTTT	CASSQDSQAGNTIYF
TRBV25-1	TRBJ2-7	TRBD1	-	TGTGCCAGCGGCCGCTTAGTGCCGGGACAGGGGTCCTACGAGCAGTACTTC	CASGRLVPGQGSYEQYF
TRBV9	TRBJ1-2	-	-	TGTGCCAGCAGCCAGGTCGGTTCAAACTATGGCTACACCTTC	CASSQVGSNYGYTF
TRBV9	TRBJ1-2	TRBD1	-	TGTGCCAGCAGCGTAGCACCGGGACAGGGGAGCTATGGCTACACCTTC	CASSVAPGQGSYGYTF
TRBV7-2	TRBJ2-1	-	-	TGTGCCAGCAGGACCGGGAGTTCCTACAATGAGCAGTTCTTC	CASRTGSSYNEQFF
TRBV5-1	TRBJ2-3	TRBD2	once	TGCGCCAGCAGCCCACTAGCGGGAGTAGCGGATACGCAGTATTTT	CASSPLAGVADTQYF
TRBV29-1	TRBJ1-2	-	-	TGCAGCGTCGACACGACCTCCGGCTACACCTTC	CSVDTTSGYTF
TRBV2	TRBJ1-4	TRBD1	-	TGTGCCAGCAGGACGGGACAGGGCTTTGTAGGTGAAAAACTGTTTTTT	CASRTGQGFVGEKLFF
TRBV4-2	TRBJ2-4	-	-	TGTGCCAGCAGCCAAGAAAGGGACAATAGAATTCAGTACTTC	CASSQERDNRIQYF
TRBV19	TRBJ2-1	TRBD2	-	TGTGCCAGTAGACTAGCGGTAGCCGGATTTAGCGATGAGCAGTTCTTC	CASRLAVAGFSDEQFF
TRBV6-5	TRBJ1-1	-	-	TGTGCCAGCAGTTACTCGAGGGTAGGGAACACTGAAGCTTTCTTT	CASSYSRVGNTEAFF
TRBV5-6	TRBJ2-1	-	-	TGTGCCAGCAGCTTGGGGGGAGCCGGTGGCAATGAGCAGTTCTTC	CASSLGGAGGNEQFF
TRBV6-5	TRBJ2-2	TRBD2	-	TGTGCCATCGGAGGACTAGCGGGAGCTCGGGGAGCTGTTTTT	CAIGGLAGARGAVF
TRBV19	TRBJ1-1	-	-	TGTGCCAGTAGGGCCGGCGGGAGGGACACTGAAGCTTTCTTT	CASRAGGRDTEAFF
TRBV11-2	TRBJ1-5	TRBD1	-	TGTGCCAGCAGTGCGGGACAGGGCCAGCCCCAGCATTTT	CASSAGQGQPQHF